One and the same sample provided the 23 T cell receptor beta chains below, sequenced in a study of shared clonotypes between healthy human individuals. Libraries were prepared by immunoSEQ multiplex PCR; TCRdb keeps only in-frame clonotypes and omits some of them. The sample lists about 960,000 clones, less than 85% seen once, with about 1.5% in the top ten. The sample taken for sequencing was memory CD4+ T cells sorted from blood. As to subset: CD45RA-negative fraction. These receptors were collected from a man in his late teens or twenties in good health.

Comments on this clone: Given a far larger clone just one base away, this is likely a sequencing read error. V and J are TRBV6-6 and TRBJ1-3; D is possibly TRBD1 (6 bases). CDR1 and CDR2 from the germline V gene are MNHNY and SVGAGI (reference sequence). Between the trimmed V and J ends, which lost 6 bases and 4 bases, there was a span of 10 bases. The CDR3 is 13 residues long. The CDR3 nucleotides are TGTGCCAGCAGCCAGACAGGCGGAAACACCATATATTTT. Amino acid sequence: CASSQTGGNTIYF.

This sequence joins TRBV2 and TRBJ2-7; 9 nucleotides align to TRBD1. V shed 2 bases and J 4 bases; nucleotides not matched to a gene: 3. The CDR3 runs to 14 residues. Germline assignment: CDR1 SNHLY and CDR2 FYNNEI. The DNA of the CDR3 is TGTGCCAGCAGTGAAACGACAGGGGGTTACGAGCAGTACTTC. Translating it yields CASSETTGGYEQYF.

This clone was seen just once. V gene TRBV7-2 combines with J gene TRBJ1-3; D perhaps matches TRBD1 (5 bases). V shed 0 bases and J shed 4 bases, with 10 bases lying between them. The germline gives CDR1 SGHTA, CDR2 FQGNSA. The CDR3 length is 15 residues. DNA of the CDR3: TGTGCCAGCAGCTTAGCGTCGGGACCCGGAAACACCATATATTTT. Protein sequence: CASSLASGPGNTIYF. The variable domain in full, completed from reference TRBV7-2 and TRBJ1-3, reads GAGVSQSPSNKVTEKGKDVELRCDPISGHTALYWYRQSLGQGLEFLIYFQGNSAPDKSGLPSDRFSAERTGGSVSTLTIQRTQQEDSAVYLCASSLASGPGNTIYFGEGSWLTVV.

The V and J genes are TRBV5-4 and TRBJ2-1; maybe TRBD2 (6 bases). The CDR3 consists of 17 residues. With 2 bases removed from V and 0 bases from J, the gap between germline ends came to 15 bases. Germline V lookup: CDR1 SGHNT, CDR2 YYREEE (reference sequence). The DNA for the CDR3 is TGTGCCAGCAGCTTTAGCGGCGCCGCCAGCTCCTACAATGAGCAGTTCTTC. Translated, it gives CASSFSGAASSYNEQFF.

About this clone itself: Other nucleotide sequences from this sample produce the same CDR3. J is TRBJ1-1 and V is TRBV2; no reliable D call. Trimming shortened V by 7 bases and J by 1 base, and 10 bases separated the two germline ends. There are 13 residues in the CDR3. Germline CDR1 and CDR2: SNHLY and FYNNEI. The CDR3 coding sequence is TGTGCCAGCAAGGATAGAGAGAACACTGAAGCTTTCTTT. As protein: CASKDRENTEAFF.

The CDR3 loop reads CASSRSMGRGNTIYF. CDR3 bases: TGTGCCAGCAGCCGCAGTATGGGACGTGGAAACACCATATATTTT. The chain is built from TRBV7-2 and TRBJ1-3, with TRBD1 as a possible D gene (5 bases). This CDR3 spans 15 amino acids. The germline CDR1 and CDR2 sequences are SGHTA and FQGNSA. Trimming shortened V by 5 bases and J by 3 bases, and 14 bases separated the two germline ends.

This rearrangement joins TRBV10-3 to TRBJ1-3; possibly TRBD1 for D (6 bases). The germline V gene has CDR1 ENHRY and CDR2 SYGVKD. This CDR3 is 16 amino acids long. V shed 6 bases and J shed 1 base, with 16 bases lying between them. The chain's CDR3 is CAIRDTDSRSGNTIYF. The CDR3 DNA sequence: TGTGCCATCAGAGATACGGACAGTAGATCTGGAAACACCATATATTTT.

The DNA of the CDR3 is TGCGCCAGCACCCGGACCGGAGATAATGAAAAACTGTTTTTT. Translation: CASTRTGDNEKLFF. The J gene is TRBJ1-4, the V gene TRBV5-1; unclear D gene. The germline gives CDR1 SGHRS, CDR2 YFSETQ. V was trimmed by 6 bases and J by 4 bases, leaving 13 bases between them. This CDR3 spans 14 amino acids.

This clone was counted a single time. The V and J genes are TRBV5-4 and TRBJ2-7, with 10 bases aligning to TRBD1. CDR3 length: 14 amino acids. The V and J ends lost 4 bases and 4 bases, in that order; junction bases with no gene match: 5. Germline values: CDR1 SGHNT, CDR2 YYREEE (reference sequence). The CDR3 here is CASSLDRGRYEQYF. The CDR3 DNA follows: TGTGCCAGCAGCCTTGACAGGGGGCGATACGAGCAGTACTTC.

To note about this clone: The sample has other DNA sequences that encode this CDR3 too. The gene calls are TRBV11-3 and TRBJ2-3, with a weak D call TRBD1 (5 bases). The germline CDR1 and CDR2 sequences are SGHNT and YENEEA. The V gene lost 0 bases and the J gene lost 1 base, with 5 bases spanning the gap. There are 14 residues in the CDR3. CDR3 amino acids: CASSLEGRTDTQYF. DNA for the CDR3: TGTGCCAGCAGCTTAGAGGGGCGCACAGATACGCAGTATTTT.

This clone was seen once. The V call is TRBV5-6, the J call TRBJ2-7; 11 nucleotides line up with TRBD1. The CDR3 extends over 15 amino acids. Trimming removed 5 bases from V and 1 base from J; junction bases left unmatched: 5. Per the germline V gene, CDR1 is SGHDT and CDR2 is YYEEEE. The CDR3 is CASSPGQGVSYEQYF. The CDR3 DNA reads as TGTGCCAGCAGTCCGGGACAGGGGGTTTCCTACGAGCAGTACTTC.

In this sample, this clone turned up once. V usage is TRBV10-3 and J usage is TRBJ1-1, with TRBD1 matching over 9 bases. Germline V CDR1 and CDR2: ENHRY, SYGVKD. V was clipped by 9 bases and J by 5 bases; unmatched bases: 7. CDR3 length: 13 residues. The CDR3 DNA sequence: TGTGCCATGGGCCGACAGGGGGGTACTGAAGCTTTCTTT. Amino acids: CAMGRQGGTEAFF.

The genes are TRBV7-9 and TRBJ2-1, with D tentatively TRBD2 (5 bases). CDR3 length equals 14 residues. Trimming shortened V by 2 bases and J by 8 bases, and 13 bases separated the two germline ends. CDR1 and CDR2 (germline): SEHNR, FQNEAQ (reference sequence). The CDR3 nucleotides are TGTGCCAGCAGCTTACACCTAGCTTGGGATGAGCAGTTCTTC. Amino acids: CASSLHLAWDEQFF. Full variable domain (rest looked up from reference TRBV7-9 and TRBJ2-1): DTGVSQNPRHKITKRGQNVTFRCDPISEHNRLYWYRQTLGQGPEFLTYFQNEAQLEKSRLLSDRFSAERPKGSFSTLEIQRTEQGDSAMYLCASSLHLAWDEQFFGPGTRLTVL.

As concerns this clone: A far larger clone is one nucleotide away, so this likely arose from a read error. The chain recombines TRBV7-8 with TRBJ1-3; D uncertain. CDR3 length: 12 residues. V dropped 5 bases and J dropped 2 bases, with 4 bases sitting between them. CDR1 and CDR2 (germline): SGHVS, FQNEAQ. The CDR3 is CASSHPGNTIYF. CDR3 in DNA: TGTGCCAGCAGCCACCCTGGAAACACCATATATTTT.

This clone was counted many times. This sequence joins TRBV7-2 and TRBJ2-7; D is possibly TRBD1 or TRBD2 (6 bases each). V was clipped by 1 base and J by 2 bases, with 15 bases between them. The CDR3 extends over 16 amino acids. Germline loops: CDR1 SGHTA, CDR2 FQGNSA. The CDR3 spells CASSLGGAATTYEQYF. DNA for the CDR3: TGTGCCAGCAGCTTAGGGGGGGCAGCGACAACCTACGAGCAGTACTTC.

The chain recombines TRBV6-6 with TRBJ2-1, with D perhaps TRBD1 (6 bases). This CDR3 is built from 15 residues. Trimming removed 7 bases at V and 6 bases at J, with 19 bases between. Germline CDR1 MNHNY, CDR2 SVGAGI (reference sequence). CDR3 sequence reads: CASTQEGQGRNEQFF. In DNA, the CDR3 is TGTGCCAGCACCCAAGAAGGGCAGGGGCGCAATGAGCAGTTCTTC.

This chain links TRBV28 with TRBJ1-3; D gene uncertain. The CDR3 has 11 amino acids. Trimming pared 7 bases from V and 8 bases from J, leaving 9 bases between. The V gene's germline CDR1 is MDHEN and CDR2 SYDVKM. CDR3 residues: CASTRDYTIYF. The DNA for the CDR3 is TGTGCCAGCACCCGAGACTACACCATATATTTT.

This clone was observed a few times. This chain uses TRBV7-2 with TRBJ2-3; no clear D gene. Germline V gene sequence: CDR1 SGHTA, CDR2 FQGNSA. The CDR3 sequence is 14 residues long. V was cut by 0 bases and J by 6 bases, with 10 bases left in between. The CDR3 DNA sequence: TGTGCCAGCAGCTTAGCGAATTACCGGGATACGCAGTATTTT. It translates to CASSLANYRDTQYF. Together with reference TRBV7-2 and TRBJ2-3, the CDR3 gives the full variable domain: GAGVSQSPSNKVTEKGKDVELRCDPISGHTALYWYRQSLGQGLEFLIYFQGNSAPDKSGLPSDRFSAERTGGSVSTLTIQRTQQEDSAVYLCASSLANYRDTQYFGPGTRLTVL.

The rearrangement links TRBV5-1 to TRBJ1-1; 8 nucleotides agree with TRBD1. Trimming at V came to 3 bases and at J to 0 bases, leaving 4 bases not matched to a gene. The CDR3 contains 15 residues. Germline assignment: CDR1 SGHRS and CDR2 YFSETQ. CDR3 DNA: TGCGCCAGCAGCTCGGACAGGGCTATGAACACTGAAGCTTTCTTT. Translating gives CASSSDRAMNTEAFF.

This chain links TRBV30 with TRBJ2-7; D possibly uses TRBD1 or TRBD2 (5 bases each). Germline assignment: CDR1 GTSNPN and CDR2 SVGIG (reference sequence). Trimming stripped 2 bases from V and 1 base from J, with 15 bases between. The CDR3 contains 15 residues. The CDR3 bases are TGTGCCTGGAGTCGATGGGACGGCCAATCCTACGAGCAGTACTTC. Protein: CAWSRWDGQSYEQYF.

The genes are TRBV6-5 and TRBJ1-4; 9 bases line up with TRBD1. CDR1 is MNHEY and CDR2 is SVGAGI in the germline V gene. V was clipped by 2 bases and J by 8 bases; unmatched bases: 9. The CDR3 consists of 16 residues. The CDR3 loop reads CASSYRGTGFGEKLFF. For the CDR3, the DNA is TGTGCCAGCAGTTACCGGGGGACAGGGTTTGGGGAAAAACTGTTTTTT.

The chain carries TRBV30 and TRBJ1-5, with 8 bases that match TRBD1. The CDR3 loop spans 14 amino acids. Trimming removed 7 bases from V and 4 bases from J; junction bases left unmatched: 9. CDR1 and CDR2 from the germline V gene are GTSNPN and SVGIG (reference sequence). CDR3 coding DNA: TGTGCCTTTCAACCGGGACAGGCAAATCAGCCCCAGCATTTT. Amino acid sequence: CAFQPGQANQPQHF.

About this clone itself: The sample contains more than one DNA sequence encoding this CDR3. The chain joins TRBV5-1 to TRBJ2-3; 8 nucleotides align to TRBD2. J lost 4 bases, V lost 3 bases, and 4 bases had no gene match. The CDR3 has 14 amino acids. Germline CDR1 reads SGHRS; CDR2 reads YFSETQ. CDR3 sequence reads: CASSSGLAPDTQYF. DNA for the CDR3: TGCGCCAGCAGCTCCGGACTAGCCCCAGATACGCAGTATTTT.